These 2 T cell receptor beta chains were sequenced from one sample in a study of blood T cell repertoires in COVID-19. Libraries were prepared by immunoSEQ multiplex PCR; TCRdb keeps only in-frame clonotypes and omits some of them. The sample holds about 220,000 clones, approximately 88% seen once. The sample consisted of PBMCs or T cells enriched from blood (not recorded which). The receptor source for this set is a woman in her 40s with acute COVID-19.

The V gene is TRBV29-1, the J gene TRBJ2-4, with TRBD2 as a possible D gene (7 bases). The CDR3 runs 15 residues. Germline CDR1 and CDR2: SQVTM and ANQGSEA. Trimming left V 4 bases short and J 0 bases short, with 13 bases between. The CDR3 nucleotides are TGCAGCGTTGGGGGGGGGCACCTAGCCAAAAACATTCAGTACTTC. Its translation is CSVGGGHLAKNIQYF.

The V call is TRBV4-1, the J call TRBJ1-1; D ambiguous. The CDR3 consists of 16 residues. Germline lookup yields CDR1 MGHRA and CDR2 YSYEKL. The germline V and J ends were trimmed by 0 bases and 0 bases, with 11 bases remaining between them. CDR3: CASSQERASLNTEAFF. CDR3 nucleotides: TGCGCCAGCAGCCAAGAGAGGGCTAGCTTGAACACTGAAGCTTTCTTT.